This T cell receptor beta chain was obtained from a study of cytomegalovirus exposure and HLA in healthy donors. General study points: It was assumed in the presence/absence analyses that sequencing depth was roughly uniform across donors. The authors later linked a missense DCLRE1C variant to TCR beta V- and J-gene trimming.

Comments on this clone: The antigen is unknown. A junction boundary mismatches the germline segment, possibly from a read error.

The CDR3 has 16 amino acids. Germline-derived CDR1 and CDR2 are SEHNR and FQNEAQ (reference sequence). Vbeta (60) and Jbeta (13) primers were used in the PCR. The protocol was immunoSEQ multiplex PCR, while the TCRdb copy is restricted to in-frame clones and leaves out a portion. Among about 61,000 clones listed, roughly 90% were seen once. This rearrangement joins TRBV7-9 to TRBJ2-5; 7 bases map to TRBD2. Sequencing was carried out using PBMCs. This receptor was identified in a young man in good health and CMV-seropositive. CDR3 sequence: CSSSSPRGFEVETQYF. CDR3 nucleotide sequence: TGTTCCAGCAGCTCCCCGCGGGGGTTCGAGGTGGAGACCCAGTACTTC.